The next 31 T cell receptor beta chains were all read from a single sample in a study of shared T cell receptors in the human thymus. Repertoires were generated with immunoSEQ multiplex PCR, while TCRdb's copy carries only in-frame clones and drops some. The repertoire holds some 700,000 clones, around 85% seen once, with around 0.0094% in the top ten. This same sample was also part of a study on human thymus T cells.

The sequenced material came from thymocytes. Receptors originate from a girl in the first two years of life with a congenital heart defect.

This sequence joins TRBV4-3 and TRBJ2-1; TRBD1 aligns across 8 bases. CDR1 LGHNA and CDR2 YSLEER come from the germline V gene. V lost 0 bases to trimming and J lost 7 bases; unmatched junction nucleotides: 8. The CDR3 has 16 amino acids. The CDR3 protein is CASSQEDRGIFNEQFF. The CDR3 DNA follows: TGCGCCAGCAGCCAAGAAGACAGGGGAATTTTTAATGAGCAGTTCTTC.

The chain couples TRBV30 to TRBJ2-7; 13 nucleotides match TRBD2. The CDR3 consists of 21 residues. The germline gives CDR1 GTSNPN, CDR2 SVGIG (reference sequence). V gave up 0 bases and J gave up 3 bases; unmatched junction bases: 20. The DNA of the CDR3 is TGTGCCTGGAGTGTACAAGACAGCCACCCGGGACTAGCGGGGATGGACTACGAGCAGTACTTC. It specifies CAWSVQDSHPGLAGMDYEQYF. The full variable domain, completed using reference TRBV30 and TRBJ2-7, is SQTIHQWPATLVQPVGSPLSLECTVEGTSNPNLYWYRQAAGRGLQLLFYSVGIGQISSEVPQNLSASRPQDRQFILSSKKLLLSDSGFYLCAWSVQDSHPGLAGMDYEQYFGPGTRLTVT.

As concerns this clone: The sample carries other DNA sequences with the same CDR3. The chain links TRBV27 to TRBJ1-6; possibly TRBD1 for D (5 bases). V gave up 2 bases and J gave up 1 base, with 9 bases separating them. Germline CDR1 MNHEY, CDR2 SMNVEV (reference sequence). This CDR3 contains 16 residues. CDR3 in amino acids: CASSLTGGSYNSPLHF. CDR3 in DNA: TGTGCCAGCAGTTTAACGGGGGGTTCCTATAATTCACCCCTCCACTTT.

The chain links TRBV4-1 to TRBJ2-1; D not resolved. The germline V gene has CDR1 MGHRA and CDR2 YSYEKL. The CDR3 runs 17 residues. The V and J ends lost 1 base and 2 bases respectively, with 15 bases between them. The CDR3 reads CASSQGIVVLAYNEQFF. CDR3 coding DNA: TGCGCCAGCAGCCAAGGAATCGTGGTCCTAGCCTACAATGAGCAGTTCTTC.

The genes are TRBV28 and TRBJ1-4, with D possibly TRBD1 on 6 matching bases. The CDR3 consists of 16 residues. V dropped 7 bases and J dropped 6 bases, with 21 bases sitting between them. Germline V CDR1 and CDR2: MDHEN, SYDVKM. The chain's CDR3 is CASIPPNSGGHEKLFF. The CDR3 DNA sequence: TGTGCCAGCATCCCCCCTAACAGTGGGGGCCATGAAAAACTGTTTTTT.

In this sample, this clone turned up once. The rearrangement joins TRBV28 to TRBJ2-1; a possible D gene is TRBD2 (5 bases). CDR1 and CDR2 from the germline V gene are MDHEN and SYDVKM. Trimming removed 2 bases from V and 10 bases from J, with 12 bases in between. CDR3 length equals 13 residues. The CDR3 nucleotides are TGTGCCAGCAGTTTACGAGAGGGTGGGGAGCAGTTCTTC. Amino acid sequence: CASSLREGGEQFF.

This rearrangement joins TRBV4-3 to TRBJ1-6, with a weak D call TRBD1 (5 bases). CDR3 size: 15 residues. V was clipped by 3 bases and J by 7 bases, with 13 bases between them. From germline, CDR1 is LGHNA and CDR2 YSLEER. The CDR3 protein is CASSQDGHRNSPLHF. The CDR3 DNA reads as TGCGCCAGCAGCCAGGACGGACACAGGAATTCACCCCTCCACTTT.

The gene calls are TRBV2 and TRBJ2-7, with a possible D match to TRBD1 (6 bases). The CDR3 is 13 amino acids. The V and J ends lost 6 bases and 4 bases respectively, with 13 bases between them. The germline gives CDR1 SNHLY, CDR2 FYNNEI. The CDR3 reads CASRVGRGYEQYF. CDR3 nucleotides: TGTGCCAGCAGAGTGGGCAGGGGATACGAGCAGTACTTC.

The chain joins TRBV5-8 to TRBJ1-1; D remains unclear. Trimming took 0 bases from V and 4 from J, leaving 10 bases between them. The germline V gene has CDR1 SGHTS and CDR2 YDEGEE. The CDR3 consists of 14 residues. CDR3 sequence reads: CASSLDGESTEAFF. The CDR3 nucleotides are TGTGCCAGCAGCTTGGATGGAGAGTCCACTGAAGCTTTCTTT.

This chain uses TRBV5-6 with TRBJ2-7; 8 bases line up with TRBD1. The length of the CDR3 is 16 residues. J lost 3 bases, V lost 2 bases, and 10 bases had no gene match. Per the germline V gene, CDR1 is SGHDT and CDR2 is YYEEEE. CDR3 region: CASSLNRGAGDYEQYF. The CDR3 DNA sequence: TGTGCCAGCAGCTTAAACAGGGGGGCAGGAGACTACGAGCAGTACTTC.

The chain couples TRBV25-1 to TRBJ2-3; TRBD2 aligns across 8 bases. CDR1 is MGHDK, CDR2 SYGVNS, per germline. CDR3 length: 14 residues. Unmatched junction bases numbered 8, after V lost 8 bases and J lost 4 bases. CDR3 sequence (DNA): TGTGCCAGCTCCAAGACTAGCGCCCCAGATACGCAGTATTTT. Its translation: CASSKTSAPDTQYF.

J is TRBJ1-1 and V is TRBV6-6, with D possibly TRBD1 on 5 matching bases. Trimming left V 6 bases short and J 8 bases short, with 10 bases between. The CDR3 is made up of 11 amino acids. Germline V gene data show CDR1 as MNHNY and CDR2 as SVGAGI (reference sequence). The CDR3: CASRKQVEAFF. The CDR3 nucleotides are TGTGCCAGCAGAAAACAGGTAGAAGCTTTCTTT.

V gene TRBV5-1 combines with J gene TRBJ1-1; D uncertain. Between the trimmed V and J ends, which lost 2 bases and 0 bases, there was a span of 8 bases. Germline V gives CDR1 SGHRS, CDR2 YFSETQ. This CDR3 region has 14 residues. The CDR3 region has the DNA TGCGCCAGCAGCTTAGAACAGCTGAACACTGAAGCTTTCTTT. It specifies CASSLEQLNTEAFF.

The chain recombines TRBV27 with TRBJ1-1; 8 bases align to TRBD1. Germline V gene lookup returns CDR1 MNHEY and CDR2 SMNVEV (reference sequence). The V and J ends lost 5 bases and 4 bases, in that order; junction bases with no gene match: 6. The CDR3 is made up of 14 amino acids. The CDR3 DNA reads TGTGCCAGCAGTCCCAGGGGGCTGGGCACTGAAGCTTTCTTT. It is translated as CASSPRGLGTEAFF.

The CDR3 protein is CASSEALGTGDVYNSPLHF. CDR3 bases: TGTGCCAGCAGTGAAGCGCTTGGGACAGGGGACGTCTATAATTCACCCCTCCACTTT. V and J are TRBV2 and TRBJ1-6; 10 bases line up with TRBD1. Germline trimming cut 0 bases from V and 3 bases from J; bases unmatched to any gene: 8. Per the germline V gene, CDR1 is SNHLY and CDR2 is FYNNEI. The length of the CDR3 is 19 residues.

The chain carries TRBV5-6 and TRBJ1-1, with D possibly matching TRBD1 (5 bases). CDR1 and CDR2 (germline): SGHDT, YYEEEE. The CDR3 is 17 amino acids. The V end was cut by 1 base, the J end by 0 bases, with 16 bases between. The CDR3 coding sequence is TGTGCCAGCAGCTTGCACTATGAGGAGGGGATGAACACTGAAGCTTTCTTT. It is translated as CASSLHYEEGMNTEAFF.

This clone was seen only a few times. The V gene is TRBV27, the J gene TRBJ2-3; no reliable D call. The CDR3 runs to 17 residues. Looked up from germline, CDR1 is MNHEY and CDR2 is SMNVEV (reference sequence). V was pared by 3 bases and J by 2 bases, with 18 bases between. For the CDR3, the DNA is TGTGCCAGCAGTTTCAGGCCCCCAGACCGATACACAGATACGCAGTATTTT. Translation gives CASSFRPPDRYTDTQYF.

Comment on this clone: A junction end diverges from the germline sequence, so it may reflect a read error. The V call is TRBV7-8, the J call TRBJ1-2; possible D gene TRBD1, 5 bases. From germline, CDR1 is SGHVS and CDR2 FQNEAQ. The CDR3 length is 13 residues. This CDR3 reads CASSPNAWGDLPF. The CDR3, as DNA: TGTGCCAGCAGCCCGAACGCGTGGGGGGACCTCCCCTTC.

The CDR3 spells CASSPVASGGSSYEQYF. In DNA, the CDR3 is TGTGCCAGCAGCCCGGTGGCTAGCGGGGGAAGCTCCTACGAGCAGTACTTC. This chain links TRBV5-8 with TRBJ2-7; 10 bases align to TRBD2. There are 17 residues in the CDR3. Germline-derived CDR1 and CDR2 are SGHTS and YDEGEE. The V segment lost 4 bases and the J segment 0 bases; nucleotides outside the gene matches: 10.

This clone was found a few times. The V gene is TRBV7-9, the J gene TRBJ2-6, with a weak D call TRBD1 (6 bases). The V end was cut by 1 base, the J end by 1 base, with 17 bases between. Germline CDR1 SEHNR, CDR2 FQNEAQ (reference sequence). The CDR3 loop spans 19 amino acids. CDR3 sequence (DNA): TGTGCCAGCAGCTTAGGGTGCACAGGGAATATGTCTGGGGCCAACGTCCTGACTTTC. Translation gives CASSLGCTGNMSGANVLTF.

The CDR3 protein is CASSQDRLLSGELFF. The DNA of the CDR3 is TGCGCCAGCAGCCAAGACAGACTTTTGTCCGGGGAGCTGTTTTTT. This sequence joins TRBV4-1 and TRBJ2-2, with D unresolved. Trimming pared 0 bases from V and 6 bases from J, leaving 11 bases between. The CDR3 loop spans 15 amino acids. Germline V lookup: CDR1 MGHRA, CDR2 YSYEKL.

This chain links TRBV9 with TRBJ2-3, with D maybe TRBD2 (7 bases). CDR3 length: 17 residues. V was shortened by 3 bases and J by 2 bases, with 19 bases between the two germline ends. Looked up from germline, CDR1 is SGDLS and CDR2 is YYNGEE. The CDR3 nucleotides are TGTGCCAGCAGCGCGGGAGGACAGAAAAAGACCACAGATACGCAGTATTTT. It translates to CASSAGGQKKTTDTQYF.

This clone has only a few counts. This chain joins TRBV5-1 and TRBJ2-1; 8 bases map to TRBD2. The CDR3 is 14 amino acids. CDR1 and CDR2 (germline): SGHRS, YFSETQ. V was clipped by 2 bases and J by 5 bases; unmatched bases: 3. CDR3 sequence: CASSFGGGNNEQFF. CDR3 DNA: TGCGCCAGCAGCTTCGGGGGGGGGAACAATGAGCAGTTCTTC. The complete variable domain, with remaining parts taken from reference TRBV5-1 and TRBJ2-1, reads KAGVTQTPRYLIKTRGQQVTLSCSPISGHRSVSWYQQTPGQGLQFLFEYFSETQRNKGNFPGRFSGRQFSNSRSEMNVSTLELGDSALYLCASSFGGGNNEQFFGPGTRLTVL.

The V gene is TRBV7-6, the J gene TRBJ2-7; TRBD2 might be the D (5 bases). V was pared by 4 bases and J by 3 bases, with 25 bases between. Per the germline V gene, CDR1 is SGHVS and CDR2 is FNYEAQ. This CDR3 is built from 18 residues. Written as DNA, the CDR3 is TGTGCCAGCAGCTCACCCCCGGCGGGCCAGTCCCCTTACTACGAGCAGTACTTC. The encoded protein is CASSSPPAGQSPYYEQYF.

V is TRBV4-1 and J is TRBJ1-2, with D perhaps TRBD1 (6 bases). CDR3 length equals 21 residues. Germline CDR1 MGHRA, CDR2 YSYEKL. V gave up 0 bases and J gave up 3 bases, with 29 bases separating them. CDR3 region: CASSQEGFFAGTRYPHYGYTF. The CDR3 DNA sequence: TGCGCCAGCAGCCAAGAGGGCTTTTTCGCCGGGACACGATACCCTCACTATGGCTACACCTTC.

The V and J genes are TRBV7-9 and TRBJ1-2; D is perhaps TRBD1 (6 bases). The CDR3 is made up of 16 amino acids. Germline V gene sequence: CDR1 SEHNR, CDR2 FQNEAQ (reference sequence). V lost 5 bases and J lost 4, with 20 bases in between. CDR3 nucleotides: TGTGCCAGCAGCAGGGAGCTACAGGGTAGGGGCTATGGCTACACCTTC. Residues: CASSRELQGRGYGYTF.

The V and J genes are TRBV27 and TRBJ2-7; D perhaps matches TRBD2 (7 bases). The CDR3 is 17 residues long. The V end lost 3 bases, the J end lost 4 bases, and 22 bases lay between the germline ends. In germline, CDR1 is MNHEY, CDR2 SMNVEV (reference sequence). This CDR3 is CASSFGVRGGHSYEQYF. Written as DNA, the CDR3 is TGTGCCAGCAGTTTTGGCGTTAGGGGGGGGCATTCATACGAGCAGTACTTC.

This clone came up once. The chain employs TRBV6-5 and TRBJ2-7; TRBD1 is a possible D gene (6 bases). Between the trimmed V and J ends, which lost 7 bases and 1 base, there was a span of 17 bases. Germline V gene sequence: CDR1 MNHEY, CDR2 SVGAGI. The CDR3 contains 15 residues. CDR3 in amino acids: CASTLGAGESYEQYF. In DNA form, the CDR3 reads TGTGCCAGCACCCTAGGGGCAGGGGAGTCCTACGAGCAGTACTTC.

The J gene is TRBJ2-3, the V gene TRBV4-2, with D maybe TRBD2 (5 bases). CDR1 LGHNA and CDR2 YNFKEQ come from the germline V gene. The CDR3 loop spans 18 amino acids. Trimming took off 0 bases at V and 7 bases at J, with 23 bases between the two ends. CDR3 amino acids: CASSQDLRGGLHINTQYF. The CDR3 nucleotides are TGTGCCAGCAGCCAAGATCTCCGAGGAGGACTCCACATAAATACGCAGTATTTT.

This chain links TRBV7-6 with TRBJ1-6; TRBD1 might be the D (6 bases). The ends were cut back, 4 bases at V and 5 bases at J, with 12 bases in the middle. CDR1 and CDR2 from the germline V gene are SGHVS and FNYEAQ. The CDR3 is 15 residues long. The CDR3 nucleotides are TGTGCCAGCAGCTCTCAGGGGCGGGATAATTCACCCCTCCACTTT. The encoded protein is CASSSQGRDNSPLHF.

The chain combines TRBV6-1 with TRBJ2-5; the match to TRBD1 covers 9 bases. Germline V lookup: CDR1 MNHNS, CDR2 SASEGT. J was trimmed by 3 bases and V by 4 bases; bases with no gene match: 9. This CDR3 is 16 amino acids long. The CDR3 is CASSGTGTGREETQYF. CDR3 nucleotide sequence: TGTGCCAGCAGTGGGACGGGGACAGGGAGAGAAGAGACCCAGTACTTC.